The 17 T cell receptor beta chains reported below all come from one sample, sequenced in a study of T cell responses to AZD1222 COVID-19 vaccine. Only in-frame clones appear in the TCRdb table, and some are missing; sequencing was by immunoSEQ multiplex PCR. This table holds more than 80,000 clones, roughly 87% found once. The source material was peripheral blood, sampled 28 days after the second AZD1222 dose. The receptors shown here come from an adult who received the AZD1222 COVID-19 vaccine.

The V call is TRBV30, the J call TRBJ2-7; 8 positions agree with TRBD2. V shed 3 bases, J shed 5 bases, and the junction held 9 bases outside the gene matches. The CDR3 is made up of 14 amino acids. The germline V gene encodes CDR1 GTSNPN and CDR2 SVGIG (reference sequence). This CDR3 reads CAWSEGAGGHEQYF. The CDR3 region has the DNA TGTGCCTGGAGCGAAGGGGCGGGGGGCCACGAGCAGTACTTC.

The J gene is TRBJ2-7, the V gene TRBV11-2, with D uncertain. V lost 5 bases and J lost 4, with 24 bases in between. The CDR3 extends over 17 amino acids. Germline V gene sequence: CDR1 SGHAT, CDR2 FQNNGV. The CDR3 loop reads CASSPPSRPRLGYEQYF. Written as DNA, the CDR3 is TGTGCCAGCAGCCCCCCTTCGCGACCAAGGTTGGGGTACGAGCAGTACTTC.

The chain combines TRBV18 with TRBJ2-1; D is perhaps TRBD2 (5 bases). This CDR3 has 17 amino acids. Germline lookup yields CDR1 KGHSH and CDR2 LQKENI. With 0 bases removed from V and 0 bases from J, the gap between germline ends came to 12 bases. CDR3 amino acids: CASSPPNPGSSYNEQFF. The CDR3 DNA is TGTGCCAGCTCACCACCGAATCCGGGGAGCTCCTACAATGAGCAGTTCTTC.

This chain joins TRBV7-2 and TRBJ2-7, with 7 bases that match TRBD1. Per germline, CDR1 SGHTA and CDR2 FQGNSA. This CDR3 is 14 amino acids long. V trimming: 1 base; J trimming: 3 bases; junction bases outside the gene matches: 3. CDR3: CASSLVGTDYEQYF. The CDR3 DNA is TGTGCCAGCAGCTTAGTGGGGACAGACTACGAGCAGTACTTC.

This chain links TRBV27 with TRBJ2-7, with D maybe TRBD2 (5 bases). Germline loops: CDR1 MNHEY, CDR2 SMNVEV (reference sequence). V lost 4 bases and J 3 bases, leaving 19 bases between the germline ends. This CDR3 is 16 amino acids long. The CDR3 loop is CASSSYRTERDYEQYF. DNA for the CDR3: TGTGCCAGCAGTTCTTACCGGACCGAGAGGGACTACGAGCAGTACTTC.

The J gene is TRBJ1-2, the V gene TRBV10-3; D remains ambiguous. The CDR3 covers 13 residues. Looked up from germline, CDR1 is ENHRY and CDR2 is SYGVKD. The V end was cut by 8 bases, the J end by 5 bases, with 15 bases between. CDR3 in DNA: TGTGCCATCCTCCTGGCTCCCGGATATGGCTACACCTTC. Translation: CAILLAPGYGYTF.

The rearrangement links TRBV5-4 to TRBJ1-3, with a possible D match to TRBD1 (5 bases). V gave up 4 bases and J gave up 4 bases, with 21 bases separating them. There are 17 residues in the CDR3. Germline V gene lookup returns CDR1 SGHNT and CDR2 YYREEE (reference sequence). DNA of the CDR3: TGTGCCAGCAGCGGATCGCCCACCGGGGCTGGGGGAAACACCATATATTTT. As protein: CASSGSPTGAGGNTIYF.

This clone was detected a few times. The CDR3 nucleotides read TGTGCCAGTAGTATCAGCAGGGTTGGAAACACCATATATTTT. Translation gives CASSISRVGNTIYF. The V gene is TRBV19, the J gene TRBJ1-3; D may be TRBD1 (5 bases). Germline lookup yields CDR1 LNHDA and CDR2 SQIVND (reference sequence). This CDR3 spans 14 amino acids. V lost 3 bases to trimming and J lost 3 bases, with 9 bases between them.

The chain carries TRBV7-9 and TRBJ1-2; D unclear. CDR1 SEHNR and CDR2 FQNEAQ come from the germline V gene (reference sequence). V gave up 5 bases and J gave up 4 bases, with 8 bases separating them. The CDR3 spans 12 residues. The CDR3 DNA follows: TGTGCCAGCAGCCCGCCCCCCTATGGCTACACCTTC. Its translation: CASSPPPYGYTF.

The chain links TRBV6-1 to TRBJ2-3, with TRBD2 identical over 9 bases. CDR3 length: 17 amino acids. Unmatched junction bases numbered 11, after V lost 2 bases and J lost 5 bases. The germline gives CDR1 MNHNS, CDR2 SASEGT. The CDR3 DNA reads TGTGCCAGCAGTGAATGGGGGTTGGGACTAGCTCGAGATACGCAGTATTTT. Its translation: CASSEWGLGLARDTQYF.

V and J are TRBV5-8 and TRBJ1-3; D is uncertain. V was shortened by 0 bases and J by 4 bases, with 8 bases between the two germline ends. The germline V gene encodes CDR1 SGHTS and CDR2 YDEGEE. The CDR3 runs 14 residues. For the CDR3, the DNA is TGTGCCAGCAGCTTGGAAGGTTCCGGAAACACCATATATTTT. Amino acid sequence: CASSLEGSGNTIYF.

The chain couples TRBV14 to TRBJ2-3; maybe TRBD2 (6 bases). The CDR3 has 13 residues. Germline CDR1 reads SGHDN; CDR2 reads FVKESK. The ends were cut back, 4 bases at V and 8 bases at J, with 13 bases in the middle. CDR3 coding DNA: TGTGCCAGCAGCCCAGCCGGGGGAGGTACGCAGTATTTT. Translating it yields CASSPAGGGTQYF.

This sequence joins TRBV11-3 and TRBJ2-3, with D perhaps TRBD1 (6 bases). Per germline, CDR1 SGHNT and CDR2 YENEEA. Trimming took 4 bases from V and 4 from J, leaving 15 bases between them. This CDR3 is built from 15 residues. DNA of the CDR3: TGTGCCAGCAGCTCCAGGGGCCGAGGTCCAGATACGCAGTATTTT. Amino acids: CASSSRGRGPDTQYF.

The J gene is TRBJ1-2, the V gene TRBV19; TRBD1 is a possible D gene (6 bases). Deletions cut 5 bases from V and 3 bases from J, with 16 bases between. Germline-derived CDR1 and CDR2 are LNHDA and SQIVND (reference sequence). This CDR3 contains 15 residues. In nucleotides, the CDR3 is TGTGCCAGTAGTTACGACGGACAGACCGACTATGGCTACACCTTC. Translation: CASSYDGQTDYGYTF.

This chain connects TRBV6-2 or TRBV6-3 to TRBJ2-1, with D possibly TRBD2 on 7 matching bases. With 2 bases removed from V and 15 bases from J, the gap between germline ends came to 14 bases. The CDR3 spans 12 residues. Germline V gene sequence: CDR1 MNHEY, CDR2 SVGEGT. The CDR3 DNA is TGTGCCAGCAGTTACGGGGGGGCCGATCCGTTCTTC. Protein: CASSYGGADPFF.

This clone was counted between two and nine times. The rearrangement links TRBV2 to TRBJ2-7, with D tentatively TRBD1 or TRBD2 (5 bases each). V lost 3 bases, J lost 1 base, and 13 bases lay in between. The CDR3 runs to 15 residues. The germline V gene encodes CDR1 SNHLY and CDR2 FYNNEI. This CDR3 is CASSDVGTASYEQYF. The CDR3 region has the DNA TGTGCCAGCAGTGATGTCGGGACGGCATCCTACGAGCAGTACTTC.

This clone has just one count. CDR3 in DNA: TGTGCCAGCAGATACAGGGAAGTGGGTTATAATTCACCCCTCCACTTT. It translates to CASRYREVGYNSPLHF. The rearrangement uses TRBV27 and TRBJ1-6; weak D call: TRBD1 (6 bases). Trimming cost V 6 bases and J 4 bases, with 16 bases left between them. There are 16 residues in the CDR3. Germline CDR1 MNHEY, CDR2 SMNVEV (reference sequence).